The 28 T cell receptor beta chains below all came from one sample that was sequenced in a study of CD8 T cells in ankylosing spondylitis. TCRdb redid the calling of the 5' RACE reads with MiXCR, one entry per CDR3 protein. Of fewer than 400,000 distinct CDR3 sequences in the sample, 14% to 15% are singletons; the top ten hold roughly 0.99%. What was sequenced was blood, either unsorted or a sorted T cell fraction (not recorded which). Every receptor here comes from a male donor with ankylosing spondylitis or in good health (not recorded which).

This chain links TRBV7-2 with TRBJ2-5; 11 bases are a match to TRBD2. With V trimmed by 4 bases and J by 7 bases, 5 bases remained unmatched. The length of the CDR3 is 14 residues. CDR1 is SGHTA, CDR2 FQGNSA, per germline. The chain's CDR3 is CASSSGLAEATQYF. Here the CDR3 DNA reads TGTGCCAGCAGCTCGGGACTAGCGGAAGCGACCCAGTACTTC.

This clonotype was found many times. The CDR3 sequence is CASSDIVTGDTQYF. CDR3 nucleotide sequence: TGTGCCAGCAGCGATATAGTGACCGGCGATACGCAGTATTTT. J is TRBJ2-3 and V is TRBV9; no reliable D call. The germline gives CDR1 SGDLS, CDR2 YYNGEE. V dropped 3 bases and J dropped 6 bases, with 14 bases sitting between them. There are 14 residues in the CDR3. Full variable domain (missing parts from reference TRBV9 and TRBJ2-3): DSGVTQTPKHLITATGQRVTLRCSPRSGDLSVYWYQQSLDQGLQFLIQYYNGEERAKGNILERFSAQQFPDLHSELNLSSLELGDSALYFCASSDIVTGDTQYFGPGTRLTVL.

The rearrangement links TRBV3-1 to TRBJ2-2, with a possible D match to TRBD2 (5 bases). CDR1 is LGHDT and CDR2 is YNNKEL in the germline V gene (reference sequence). V gave up 4 bases and J gave up 2 bases, with 14 bases separating them. The length of the CDR3 is 16 residues. DNA for the CDR3: TGTGCCAGCAGCCCTTATAACGGGGTAAACACCGGGGAGCTGTTTTTT. It encodes CASSPYNGVNTGELFF.

This clonotype was recorded a few times. This chain uses TRBV29-1 with TRBJ2-1; D is perhaps TRBD1 (5 bases). Germline-derived CDR1 and CDR2 are SQVTM and ANQGSEA. The length of the CDR3 is 13 residues. V gave up 8 bases and J gave up 8 bases, with 19 bases separating them. CDR3 DNA: TGCAGCTCCCTTCAGGGCCTTAGAGATGAGCAGTTCTTC. It yields the protein CSSLQGLRDEQFF.

V gene TRBV12-3 or TRBV12-4 combines with J gene TRBJ2-5, with 8 bases that match TRBD1. V dropped 5 bases and J dropped 7; count of bases not matched to a gene: 12. The length of the CDR3 is 15 residues. CDR3 protein: CASSLGQDSRGTQYF. CDR3 nucleotides: TGTGCCAGCAGTCTGGGACAGGACTCTCGGGGGACCCAGTACTTC.

In this sample, this clonotype turned up a few times. The chain combines TRBV5-1 with TRBJ2-5, with 7 bases lining up with TRBD2. J was trimmed by 3 bases and V by 2 bases; bases with no gene match: 4. Per the germline V gene, CDR1 is SGHRS and CDR2 is YFSETQ. The CDR3 extends over 14 amino acids. CDR3 in DNA: TGCGCCAGCAGCTTCGGGGGGATAAAAGAGACCCAGTACTTC. The encoded protein is CASSFGGIKETQYF.

V usage is TRBV5-1 and J usage is TRBJ2-3; TRBD2 might be the D (6 bases). The CDR3 loop spans 16 amino acids. V was trimmed by 0 bases and J by 0 bases, leaving 11 bases between them. Germline CDR1 and CDR2: SGHRS and YFSETQ. CDR3 DNA: TGCGCCAGCAGCTTGGGGCGGGACCTTAGCACAGATACGCAGTATTTT. Translated: CASSLGRDLSTDTQYF.

This chain joins TRBV12-3 or TRBV12-4 and TRBJ2-1; D is perhaps TRBD1 or TRBD2 (5 bases each). Trimming took 0 bases from V and 2 from J, leaving 14 bases between them. This CDR3 contains 17 residues. CDR3 in DNA: TGTGCCAGCAGTTTAGCGGTAGGAACGGGGCCCTACAATGAGCAGTTCTTC. This sequence encodes CASSLAVGTGPYNEQFF.

This clonotype has ten or more counts. CDR3 loop: CSARDRPDTEAFF. CDR3 in DNA: TGCAGTGCTAGAGATCGGCCGGACACTGAAGCTTTCTTT. The rearrangement joins TRBV20-1 to TRBJ1-1; no clear D gene. There are 13 residues in the CDR3. Germline V gene lookup returns CDR1 DFQATT and CDR2 SNEGSKA (reference sequence). Trimming shortened V by 0 bases and J by 3 bases, and 8 bases separated the two germline ends.

The chain uses TRBV7-9 and TRBJ2-3, with D possibly TRBD2 on 6 matching bases. The V gene lost 5 bases and the J gene lost 1 base, with 13 bases spanning the gap. CDR1 and CDR2 from the germline V gene are SEHNR and FQNEAQ (reference sequence). The CDR3 consists of 15 residues. The CDR3 DNA is TGTGCCAGCAGCCCTCCTAGCGCGGGCACAGATACGCAGTATTTT. This translates into CASSPPSAGTDTQYF.

V and J are TRBV12-3 or TRBV12-4 and TRBJ2-3, with D perhaps matching TRBD1 (5 bases). The CDR3 length is 15 residues. Trimming stripped 6 bases from V and 0 bases from J, with 13 bases between. This CDR3 is CASRPYRSSTDTQYF. CDR3 in DNA: TGTGCCAGCAGACCCTACAGGTCTAGCACAGATACGCAGTATTTT.

This clonotype showed up just a few times. This sequence joins TRBV20-1 and TRBJ2-5; D possibly corresponds to TRBD2 (5 bases). This CDR3 contains 13 residues. Trimming pared 6 bases from V and 7 bases from J, leaving 18 bases between. Germline V gene lookup returns CDR1 DFQATT and CDR2 SNEGSKA (reference sequence). CDR3 DNA: TGCAGTGCACCATTCGACTATCGCGGGACCCAGTACTTC. Translation gives CSAPFDYRGTQYF.

V usage is TRBV9 and J usage is TRBJ2-5, with a weak D call TRBD2 (7 bases). Germline V gene lookup returns CDR1 SGDLS and CDR2 YYNGEE. The CDR3 is 20 amino acids. Trimming cost V 4 bases and J 0 bases, with 28 bases left between them. As DNA, the CDR3 is TGTGCCAGCAGCTCTAACGTCCGGAATTTGCGGGGGCCGTACCAAGAGACCCAGTACTTC. Amino acids: CASSSNVRNLRGPYQETQYF. The variable domain in full, with the rest retrieved from reference TRBV9 and TRBJ2-5, is DSGVTQTPKHLITATGQRVTLRCSPRSGDLSVYWYQQSLDQGLQFLIQYYNGEERAKGNILERFSAQQFPDLHSELNLSSLELGDSALYFCASSSNVRNLRGPYQETQYFGPGTRLLVL.

This rearrangement joins TRBV12-3 or TRBV12-4 to TRBJ1-2; a weak D match, TRBD1 (6 bases). CDR3 length: 13 amino acids. V was cut by 0 bases and J by 6 bases, with 8 bases left in between. The CDR3 region is CASSLAGGHGYTF. CDR3 in DNA: TGTGCCAGCAGTTTAGCTGGGGGGCATGGCTACACCTTC.

The chain carries TRBV5-1 and TRBJ2-1; 8 nucleotides line up with TRBD1. V trimming: 2 bases; J trimming: 2 bases; junction bases outside the gene matches: 6. Germline V gene data show CDR1 as SGHRS and CDR2 as YFSETQ. CDR3 length: 16 residues. The CDR3 coding sequence is TGCGCCAGCAGCTTCCCCCGACAGGGGCCCTACAATGAGCAGTTCTTC. Translation gives CASSFPRQGPYNEQFF.

The V and J genes are TRBV20-1 and TRBJ2-1, with D tentatively TRBD2 (5 bases). The CDR3 runs to 15 residues. V lost 5 bases and J lost 9, with 23 bases in between. Germline CDR1 DFQATT, CDR2 SNEGSKA (reference sequence). This CDR3 reads CSALAGGPERGEQFF. The CDR3 DNA follows: TGCAGTGCTCTCGCGGGCGGACCCGAGAGAGGTGAGCAGTTCTTC.

This clonotype was detected a few times. This sequence joins TRBV7-8 and TRBJ2-1; 7 bases align to TRBD1. This CDR3 has 16 residues. V lost 1 base to trimming and J lost 2 bases; unmatched junction nucleotides: 5. Germline V CDR1 and CDR2: SGHVS, FQNEAQ. The CDR3 spells CASSLETGTAYNEQFF. The CDR3, as DNA: TGTGCCAGCAGCTTAGAGACGGGGACAGCCTACAATGAGCAGTTCTTC.

This clonotype was picked up a small number of times. This chain uses TRBV28 with TRBJ2-1, with TRBD2 matching 10 bases. The CDR3 runs to 16 residues. J lost 2 bases, V lost 6 bases, and 7 bases had no gene match. CDR1 and CDR2 from the germline V gene are MDHEN and SYDVKM. For the CDR3, the DNA is TGTGCCAGCAGCCCCTCAGGGACTAGCGCCTACAATGAGCAGTTCTTC. Translated: CASSPSGTSAYNEQFF.

This chain connects TRBV29-1 to TRBJ2-3; possible D gene TRBD2, 5 bases. The CDR3 is 12 residues long. V was cut by 3 bases and J by 4 bases, with 8 bases left in between. Germline loops: CDR1 SQVTM, CDR2 ANQGSEA. CDR3 nucleotides: TGCAGCGTTGATTCCGGGGCAGATACGCAGTATTTT. It codes for CSVDSGADTQYF.

This chain joins TRBV2 and TRBJ2-2; 8 bases fit TRBD2. The V and J ends lost 4 bases and 7 bases, in that order; junction bases with no gene match: 5. The CDR3 is made up of 14 amino acids. Germline assignment: CDR1 SNHLY and CDR2 FYNNEI. This CDR3 reads CASSATSVGGELFF. The CDR3 DNA reads TGTGCCAGCAGTGCGACTAGCGTAGGCGGGGAGCTGTTTTTT.

This CDR3 reads CSASLLAVTDTQYF. CDR3 in DNA: TGCAGTGCTAGTTTACTAGCGGTCACAGATACGCAGTATTTT. This chain links TRBV20-1 with TRBJ2-3; 8 bases agree with TRBD2. The CDR3 extends over 14 amino acids. The germline V gene has CDR1 DFQATT and CDR2 SNEGSKA (reference sequence). V was pared by 3 bases and J by 2 bases, with 4 bases of the junction left unmatched.

Written as DNA, the CDR3 is TGTGCCAGCAGCGTCCGTCCTAACGGTGAGCAGTTCTTC. It specifies CASSVRPNGEQFF. The rearrangement uses TRBV9 and TRBJ2-1; D ambiguous. This CDR3 has 13 amino acids. CDR1 is SGDLS, CDR2 YYNGEE, per germline. The germline V and J ends were trimmed by 2 bases and 9 bases, with 12 bases remaining between them.

This clonotype was recorded at least ten times. The chain recombines TRBV7-8 with TRBJ1-1; a weak D match, TRBD1 (6 bases). The V gene lost 4 bases and the J gene lost 3 bases, with 15 bases spanning the gap. The CDR3 sequence is 15 residues long. Germline V gene data show CDR1 as SGHVS and CDR2 as FQNEAQ. The CDR3 reads CASSSLYTGYTEAFF. The CDR3 nucleotides read TGTGCCAGCAGCTCTTTATACACAGGGTACACTGAAGCTTTCTTT.

The J gene is TRBJ2-5, the V gene TRBV20-1; 9 bases fit TRBD2. The CDR3 runs 15 residues. The V segment lost 6 bases and the J segment 0 bases; nucleotides outside the gene matches: 8. Germline CDR1 reads DFQATT; CDR2 reads SNEGSKA (reference sequence). The CDR3 reads CSALSSGVNQETQYF. CDR3 nucleotide sequence: TGCAGTGCCCTCTCTAGCGGGGTAAACCAAGAGACCCAGTACTTC.

The chain combines TRBV10-3 with TRBJ2-5; D is undetermined. This CDR3 region has 11 residues. The germline V gene has CDR1 ENHRY and CDR2 SYGVKD. The V gene lost 6 bases and the J gene lost 5 bases, with 7 bases spanning the gap. CDR3 residues: CAIRDWETQYF. The CDR3, as DNA: TGTGCCATCAGGGATTGGGAGACCCAGTACTTC.

J is TRBJ2-7 and V is TRBV29-1, with TRBD1 matching 8 bases. The CDR3 loop spans 13 amino acids. Germline lookup yields CDR1 SQVTM and CDR2 ANQGSEA. Trimming cost V 4 bases and J 0 bases; bases outside gene matches: 2. In DNA, the CDR3 is TGCAGCGTTGCTGGACAGGGCTCCTACGAGCAGTACTTC. Translating gives CSVAGQGSYEQYF.

This clonotype was counted many times. V and J are TRBV5-1 and TRBJ1-1; no clear D. V was shortened by 0 bases and J by 1 base, with 10 bases between the two germline ends. Germline values: CDR1 SGHRS, CDR2 YFSETQ. The CDR3 is made up of 15 amino acids. The CDR3 loop is CASSLGGLGNTEAFF. The CDR3 DNA reads TGCGCCAGCAGCTTGGGTGGCCTCGGGAACACTGAAGCTTTCTTT.

Ten or more counts support this clonotype. The chain uses TRBV5-1 and TRBJ2-2; TRBD2 matches 7 bases. The J segment lost 1 base and the V segment lost 5 bases, leaving 5 bases of the junction unmatched. CDR3 length equals 15 residues. Germline V gene lookup returns CDR1 SGHRS and CDR2 YFSETQ. CDR3 in amino acids: CASSKAGKNTGELFF. The CDR3 nucleotides are TGCGCCAGCAGTAAAGCGGGAAAGAACACCGGGGAGCTGTTTTTT.